A single T cell receptor (beta chain) is shown here with its context. The target antigen is unknown. Germline CDR1 reads KGHSH; CDR2 reads LQKENI. Trimming removed 6 bases at V and 0 bases at J, with 11 bases between. This CDR3 has 15 amino acids. This entry comes from a study of cytomegalovirus exposure and HLA in healthy donors. Study-wide findings and caveats: Accounts indicate the classifier identified cytomegalovirus status with strong specificity and sensitivity.

Produced via immunoSEQ multiplex PCR; TCRdb's table is partial and in-frame only. This table has about 160,000 clones, 95% to 97% appearing once. V and J are TRBV18 and TRBJ2-2, with D possibly TRBD2 on 5 matching bases. The sequencing sample was made of PBMCs. This receptor was identified in a woman between 18 and 29 years old in good health and CMV-seronegative. The CDR3 sequence is CASSSDYTNTGELFF. The DNA for the CDR3 is TGTGCCAGCTCGTCCGACTATACGAACACCGGGGAGCTGTTTTTT.